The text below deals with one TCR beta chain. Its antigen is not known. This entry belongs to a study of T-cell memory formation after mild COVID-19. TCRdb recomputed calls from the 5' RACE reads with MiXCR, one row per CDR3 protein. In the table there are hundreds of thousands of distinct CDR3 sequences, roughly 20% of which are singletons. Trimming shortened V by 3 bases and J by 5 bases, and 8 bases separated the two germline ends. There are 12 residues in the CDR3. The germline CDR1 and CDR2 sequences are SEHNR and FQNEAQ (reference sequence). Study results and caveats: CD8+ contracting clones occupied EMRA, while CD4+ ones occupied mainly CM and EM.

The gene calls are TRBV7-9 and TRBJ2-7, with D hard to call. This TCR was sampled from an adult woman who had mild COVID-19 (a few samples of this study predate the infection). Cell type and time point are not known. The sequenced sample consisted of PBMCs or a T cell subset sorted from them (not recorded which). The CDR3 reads CASSFYEDEQYF. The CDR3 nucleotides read TGTGCCAGCAGCTTTTATGAGGACGAGCAGTACTTC. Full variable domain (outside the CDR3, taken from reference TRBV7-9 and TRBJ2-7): DTGVSQNPRHKITKRGQNVTFRCDPISEHNRLYWYRQTLGQGPEFLTYFQNEAQLEKSRLLSDRFSAERPKGSFSTLEIQRTEQGDSAMYLCASSFYEDEQYFGPGTRLTVT.